These 7 T cell receptor beta chains came from one sample sequenced in a study of T-cell reconstitution after alpha-beta-depleted transplantation in children. The library targeted TCRbeta and was prepared with unique molecular identifiers. TCRdb reanalysed the PCR reads using MiXCR and keeps one entry per CDR3 protein. The table records 900,000 or so distinct CDR3 sequences, less than 20% of them present only once. Sequenced material: PBMCs, mostly from graft donor cells, taken 360 days after TCRalphabeta/CD19-depleted stem cell transplant. The receptors come from a male patient under 18 who had a stem cell transplant for acute lymphoblastic leukemia, so the T cells may come from the graft donor.

This clonotype came up a few times. Here the CDR3 DNA reads TGCGCCACCACCTTCTTTGGGAGTGGCAATGAGCAGTTCTTC. Amino acid sequence: CATTFFGSGNEQFF. This chain uses TRBV10-2 with TRBJ2-1; D possibly corresponds to TRBD2 (5 bases). CDR1 is WSHSY and CDR2 is SAAADI in the germline V gene. The CDR3 is 14 residues long. The V gene lost 10 bases and the J gene lost 6 bases, with 19 bases spanning the gap.

This clonotype appeared a few times. One end of the junction does not line up with germline, which may come from a read error. The V gene is TRBV2, the J gene TRBJ1-2; D might be TRBD1 (5 bases). This CDR3 comprises 11 residues. Germline CDR1 is SNHLY and CDR2 is FYNNEI. CDR3: CASSVWAGSVF. The CDR3 DNA is TGTGCCAGCAGTGTCTGGGCAGGGTCAGTCTTC.

The V and J genes are TRBV2 and TRBJ2-6, with 7 nucleotides matching TRBD2. This CDR3 has 19 residues. V gave up 5 bases and J gave up 0 bases; unmatched junction bases: 13. The germline V gene has CDR1 SNHLY and CDR2 FYNNEI. CDR3 amino acids: CASSFEDFGRISGANVLTF. In DNA, the CDR3 is TGTGCCAGCAGTTTTGAAGATTTCGGGAGGATCTCTGGGGCCAACGTCCTGACTTTC.

The rearrangement links TRBV10-3 to TRBJ2-1, with 8 positions matching TRBD2. This CDR3 spans 16 amino acids. The J segment lost 5 bases and the V segment lost 5 bases, leaving 11 bases of the junction unmatched. The germline V gene encodes CDR1 ENHRY and CDR2 SYGVKD. CDR3: CAISNRGGRYHNEQFF. The CDR3 region has the DNA TGTGCCATCAGTAACCGGGGGGGCCGCTACCACAATGAGCAGTTCTTC.

This rearrangement joins TRBV12-3 or TRBV12-4 to TRBJ2-3; possibly TRBD1 for D (5 bases). Trimming cost V 3 bases and J 2 bases, with 15 bases left between them. This CDR3 region has 16 residues. The CDR3 here is CASSFVQDNPTDTQYF. CDR3 DNA sequence: TGTGCCAGCAGTTTCGTACAGGACAATCCCACAGATACGCAGTATTTT.

This clonotype has a count of ten or more. V gene TRBV9 combines with J gene TRBJ2-7, with 8 bases fitting TRBD1. The V gene's germline CDR1 is SGDLS and CDR2 YYNGEE. V lost 3 bases, J lost 3 bases, and 5 bases stayed unmatched. There are 14 residues in the CDR3. The CDR3 coding sequence is TGTGCCAGCAGCGCGCAGGGGGCTGGCTACGAGCAGTACTTC. Protein sequence: CASSAQGAGYEQYF.

V gene TRBV3-1 combines with J gene TRBJ2-3; possible D gene TRBD2, 7 bases. Trimming stripped 4 bases from V and 5 bases from J, with 13 bases between. Looked up from germline, CDR1 is LGHDT and CDR2 is YNNKEL (reference sequence). The CDR3 is 14 residues long. The CDR3, as DNA: TGTGCCAGCAGCCGGGGGGGCCGGGGAGATACGCAGTATTTT. Encoded protein: CASSRGGRGDTQYF.